These 23 T cell receptor beta chains came from one sample sequenced in a study of T cells in Graves' hyperthyroidism and ophthalmopathy. TCR beta CDR3 regions were amplified from RNA. HTBI primers were employed in a first-round RT-PCR of the TCR CDR3. TCRdb itself ran the multiplex PCR reads through MiXCR, one entry per CDR3 protein. Found here are 500,000 to 750,000 distinct CDR3 sequences, more than 45% of them singletons; the top ten hold about 8.3%. The sample taken for sequencing was peripheral blood or thyroid tissue (not recorded which). These receptors all stem from a young woman with Graves' hyperthyroidism.

This clonotype was counted many times. The V call is TRBV7-9, the J call TRBJ2-7; 11 bases are a match to TRBD2. After removal of 0 bases from V and 3 bases from J, the junction contained 1 base not matched to a gene. This CDR3 contains 15 residues. The germline CDR1 and CDR2 sequences are SEHNR and FQNEAQ (reference sequence). This CDR3 is CASSLASGRGYEQYF. In DNA form, the CDR3 reads TGTGCCAGCAGCTTAGCTAGCGGGAGGGGCTACGAGCAGTACTTC.

The J gene is TRBJ1-4, the V gene TRBV25-1; 8 bases match TRBD1. The CDR3 runs to 14 residues. CDR1 and CDR2 (germline): MGHDK, SYGVNS. The CDR3 region has the DNA TGTGCTGCGCAGGGGGCCCCTACTAATGAAAAACTGTTTTTT. Protein sequence: CAAQGAPTNEKLFF.

V is TRBV9 and J is TRBJ2-2; TRBD2 matches at 7 bases. The end of the DNA is better explained by TRBJ2-3, so the J call may be wrong. Germline CDR1 SGDLS, CDR2 YYNGEE. The CDR3 loop spans 16 amino acids. The DNA for the CDR3 is TGTGCCAGCAGCCAGGAGTTGGGGGGGAAGACAGATACGCAGTATTTT. It translates to CASSQELGGKTDTQYF.

This clonotype showed up many times. The chain employs TRBV4-2 and TRBJ2-7; 10 bases agree with TRBD2. With V trimmed by 6 bases and J by 3 bases, 11 bases remained unmatched. Looked up from germline, CDR1 is LGHNA and CDR2 is YNFKEQ. The CDR3 totals 16 residues. Here the CDR3 DNA reads TGTGCCAGCAGTCTAGGGCTAGCGGGAGCCAACTACGAGCAGTACTTC. Translation gives CASSLGLAGANYEQYF.

This clonotype has at least ten counts. V and J are TRBV7-8 and TRBJ1-5, with a weak D call TRBD1 (6 bases). The V end lost 1 base, the J end lost 11 bases, and 12 bases lay between the germline ends. The germline gives CDR1 SGHVS, CDR2 FQNEAQ. The CDR3 contains 13 residues. CDR3 region: CASSLGGGQAQHF. CDR3 DNA sequence: TGTGCCAGCAGCTTAGGGGGGGGCCAGGCCCAGCATTTT.

CDR3 amino acids: CASSLTATNYGYTF. In DNA form, the CDR3 reads TGCGCCAGCAGCTTGACAGCGACTAACTATGGCTACACCTTC. This rearrangement joins TRBV5-1 to TRBJ1-2; D is uncertain. The CDR3 has 14 residues. Germline assignment: CDR1 SGHRS and CDR2 YFSETQ. The ends were cut back, 1 base at V and 0 bases at J, with 7 bases in the middle.

The chain uses TRBV10-3 and TRBJ2-2, with 7 nucleotides matching TRBD2. CDR1 ENHRY and CDR2 SYGVKD come from the germline V gene. CDR3 length: 17 residues. With 6 bases clipped from V and 1 base from J, the junction kept 11 bases outside the gene matches. The CDR3 loop is CAISDILKRENTGELFF. DNA for the CDR3: TGTGCCATCAGCGACATTTTAAAGCGGGAGAACACCGGGGAGCTGTTTTTT.

A word on this clonotype: Without the conserved terminal phenylalanine or tryptophan, this CDR3 likely stems from a read error. It is unclear where the CDR3 begins or ends on the DNA, so no DNA is shown, and the CDR3 is as TCRdb lists it. The chain is built from TRBV2 and TRBJ2-6. Germline V lookup: CDR1 SNHLY, CDR2 FYNNEI. Ends included, the CDR3 has 8 residues. The CDR3 here is CASSEAGL.

This clonotype was counted at least ten times. This chain uses TRBV2 with TRBJ2-7; D is unclear. Per germline, CDR1 SNHLY and CDR2 FYNNEI. The V gene lost 8 bases and the J gene lost 4 bases, with 12 bases spanning the gap. The CDR3 contains 12 residues. CDR3 sequence: CASGDKIYEQYF. CDR3 DNA sequence: TGTGCCAGCGGAGACAAGATTTACGAGCAGTACTTC.

The chain joins TRBV19 to TRBJ1-5; D not certain. Germline CDR1 LNHDA, CDR2 SQIVND (reference sequence). V was shortened by 5 bases and J by 11 bases, with 7 bases between the two germline ends. This CDR3 spans 10 amino acids. The CDR3 is CASSLVAQHF. In nucleotides, the CDR3 is TGTGCCAGTAGTCTGGTGGCCCAGCATTTT. Using reference TRBV19 and TRBJ1-5 for the parts outside the CDR3, the full variable domain is DGGITQSPKYLFRKEGQNVTLSCEQNLNHDAMYWYRQDPGQGLRLIYYSQIVNDFQKGDIAEGYSVSREKKESFPLTVTSAQKNPTAFYLCASSLVAQHFGDGTRLSIL.

As to this clonotype: This may be a read error, as it is one base from a much larger clone. The chain links TRBV4-3 to TRBJ2-7; tentative D call: TRBD2 (5 bases). This CDR3 has 15 residues. The V end was cut by 0 bases, the J end by 4 bases, with 13 bases between. Germline assignment: CDR1 LGHNA and CDR2 YSLEER. The CDR3 sequence is CASSQEGRRTYEQYF. The CDR3 DNA sequence: TGCGCCAGCAGCCAAGAAGGCAGGAGGACGTACGAGCAGTACTTC.

Many counts were recorded for this clonotype. V and J are TRBV6-6 and TRBJ1-2; D uncertain. The CDR3 is 18 residues long. Per the germline V gene, CDR1 is MNHNY and CDR2 is SVGAGI (reference sequence). The V gene lost 5 bases and the J gene lost 5 bases, with 27 bases spanning the gap. The CDR3 region is CASSLASIRLPLGYGYTF. DNA of the CDR3: TGTGCCAGCAGTCTAGCCTCCATCCGGTTGCCCCTGGGGTATGGCTACACCTTC.

V usage is TRBV7-6 and J usage is TRBJ2-7; TRBD1 aligns across 10 bases. The DNA matches TRBJ2-1 better at its end, which makes the J call doubtful. The CDR3 is made up of 14 amino acids. Germline values: CDR1 SGHVS, CDR2 FNYEAQ. Here the CDR3 DNA reads TGTGCCAGCAGCCAGGACAGGGGGTACAATGAGCAGTTCTTC. It yields the protein CASSQDRGYNEQFF.

This chain's CDR3 is CASSLDRARGNYGYTF. The CDR3 DNA sequence: TGTGCCAGCAGCTTGGACAGGGCAAGAGGAAACTATGGCTACACCTTC. The chain carries TRBV7-8 and TRBJ1-2; 8 bases line up with TRBD1. Trimming removed 3 bases from V and 2 bases from J; junction bases left unmatched: 8. The germline V gene has CDR1 SGHVS and CDR2 FQNEAQ. CDR3 length equals 16 residues.

Notes on this clonotype: This may arise from a read error, as a much more abundant clone is one base away. The gene calls are TRBV7-2 and TRBJ1-2; TRBD1 is a possible D gene (5 bases). V was pared by 6 bases and J by 4 bases, with 12 bases between. The CDR3 is made up of 13 amino acids. CDR1 SGHTA and CDR2 FQGNSA come from the germline V gene. CDR3 DNA sequence: TGTGCCAGCAGTCCCGGACACCCCTATGGCTACACCTTC. Translating gives CASSPGHPYGYTF.

This clonotype was counted at least ten times. This chain joins TRBV6-1 and TRBJ2-7; the D gene is possibly TRBD2 (5 bases). Germline loops: CDR1 MNHNS, CDR2 SASEGT. The CDR3 has 15 residues. Trimming took off 1 base at V and 3 bases at J, with 13 bases between the two ends. DNA for the CDR3: TGTGCCAGCAGTGAAGAGGGAGAGGACCACTACGAGCAGTACTTC. This sequence encodes CASSEEGEDHYEQYF.

V gene TRBV7-9 combines with J gene TRBJ1-2; no firm D call. Trimming stripped 4 bases from V and 5 bases from J, with 14 bases between. This CDR3 is built from 14 residues. Germline values: CDR1 SEHNR, CDR2 FQNEAQ (reference sequence). The CDR3 coding sequence is TGTGCCAGCAGCTATAGCGGGAGGGTTTATGGCTACACCTTC. The encoded protein is CASSYSGRVYGYTF.

This clonotype has ten or more counts. The gene calls are TRBV29-1 and TRBJ2-7, with D possibly TRBD1 on 5 matching bases. Germline CDR1 is SQVTM and CDR2 is ANQGSEA. V was clipped by 5 bases and J by 6 bases, with 20 bases between them. This CDR3 has 14 amino acids. The CDR3 region is CSVHLDQGFGEQYF. DNA for the CDR3: TGCAGCGTTCACCTTGACCAGGGATTTGGCGAGCAGTACTTC.

This clonotype was seen a few times. The chain is built from TRBV6-1 and TRBJ2-5, with 8 positions matching TRBD2. Germline assignment: CDR1 MNHNS and CDR2 SASEGT. The CDR3 has 17 residues. Unmatched junction bases numbered 6, after V lost 0 bases and J lost 0 bases. The CDR3 sequence is CASSEAKTSGYQETQYF. The DNA for the CDR3 is TGTGCCAGCAGTGAAGCGAAAACTAGCGGTTACCAAGAGACCCAGTACTTC.

This clonotype was seen many times. This chain connects TRBV5-4 to TRBJ1-4, with a weak D call TRBD1 (6 bases). V was clipped by 4 bases and J by 0 bases, with 13 bases between them. The CDR3 length is 16 residues. Germline CDR1 and CDR2: SGHNT and YYREEE (reference sequence). In DNA form, the CDR3 reads TGTGCCAGCAGCACCGGACAGACAGCAACTAATGAAAAACTGTTTTTT. It is translated as CASSTGQTATNEKLFF. The full variable domain, its missing parts supplied by reference TRBV5-4 and TRBJ1-4, is ETGVTQSPTHLIKTRGQQVTLRCSSQSGHNTVSWYQQALGQGPQFIFQYYREEENGRGNFPPRFSGLQFPNYSSELNVNALELDDSALYLCASSTGQTATNEKLFFGSGTQLSVL.

This clonotype has ten or more counts. The V call is TRBV13, the J call TRBJ2-7, with D possibly matching TRBD1 (5 bases). This CDR3 is built from 14 residues. Trimming took 1 base from V and 3 from J, leaving 10 bases between them. Germline CDR1 and CDR2: PRHDT and FYEKMQ (reference sequence). The CDR3 reads CASSLVNQGYEQYF. The CDR3 region has the DNA TGTGCCAGCAGCTTAGTTAACCAGGGCTACGAGCAGTACTTC.

This clonotype has a count of ten or more. The gene calls are TRBV3-1 and TRBJ2-7, with D unclear. V was pared by 1 base and J by 3 bases, with 10 bases between. CDR1 and CDR2 from the germline V gene are LGHDT and YNNKEL (reference sequence). The CDR3 covers 14 residues. The chain's CDR3 is CASSQARLDYEQYF. In DNA, the CDR3 is TGTGCCAGCAGCCAAGCGCGATTGGACTACGAGCAGTACTTC.

This clonotype was observed at least ten times. V and J are TRBV11-2 and TRBJ2-7; tentatively, D is TRBD2 (6 bases). Germline lookup yields CDR1 SGHAT and CDR2 FQNNGV. The V end was cut by 3 bases, the J end by 3 bases, with 12 bases between. This CDR3 has 14 amino acids. DNA of the CDR3: TGTGCCAGCAGCTTCCGGGACTCGGACTACGAGCAGTACTTC. Protein: CASSFRDSDYEQYF.